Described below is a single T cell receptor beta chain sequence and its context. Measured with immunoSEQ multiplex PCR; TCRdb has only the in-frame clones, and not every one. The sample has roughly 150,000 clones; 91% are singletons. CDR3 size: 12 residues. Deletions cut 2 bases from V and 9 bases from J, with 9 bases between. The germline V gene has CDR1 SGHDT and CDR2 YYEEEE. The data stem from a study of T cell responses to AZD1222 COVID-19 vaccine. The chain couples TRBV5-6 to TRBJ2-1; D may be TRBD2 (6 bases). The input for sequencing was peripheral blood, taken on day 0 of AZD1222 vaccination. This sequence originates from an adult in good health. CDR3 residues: CASSFHGGEQFF. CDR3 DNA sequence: TGTGCCAGCAGCTTCCACGGGGGTGAGCAGTTCTTC.